The clone carrying this T cell receptor beta chain has a count of ten or more. This sample is part of a study of regulatory T cells in long-lasting Graves disease. Germline V gene sequence: CDR1 SGHRS, CDR2 YFSETQ. V shed 4 bases, J shed 5 bases, and the junction held 11 bases outside the gene matches. This CDR3 is 16 amino acids long. This sample's time point: newly diagnosed GD, antithyroid drugs for less than 3 months. Construction of the TCR library relied on RNA isolated from PBMCs. Building the TCR beta libraries relied on iRepertoire HTBI primers, and CDR3 regions underwent Arm-PCR. TCRdb ran MiXCR on the multiplex PCR reads and lists one entry per CDR3 protein. The table shows 350,000 to 500,000 distinct CDR3 sequences, with 12% to 15% occurring only once. These same data were also listed under a study on T cells in Graves' hyperthyroidism and ophthalmopathy. As reported in that work: The model's output predicted ophthalmopathy at a median of 6.5 months prior to onset.

The sequence was collected from a woman between 45 and 65 years old with Graves disease. V is TRBV5-1 and J is TRBJ2-1, with 8 bases lining up with TRBD1. The sample in question was peripheral blood mononuclear cells (PBMCs), obtained at new diagnosis, from a patient treated with antithyroid drugs. The CDR3 DNA is TGCGCCAGCAGCATCGACAGGGGAGGTATTCACAATGAGCAGTTCTTC. Its protein is CASSIDRGGIHNEQFF.